Below, one TCR beta chain is given with its context. Its antigen remains unknown. Trimming removed 4 bases from V and 4 bases from J, with 15 bases in between. CDR1 is SNHLY, CDR2 FYNNEI, per germline. CDR3 length: 15 amino acids. This sample is drawn from a study of CD8+CD57+ T cells in acquired aplastic anemia. Overall study: The mean DNA yield obtained from sorted CD4+ and CD8+ cells came to roughly 3 ug. The study obtained 9 million to 13 million reads on average for CD4+ cells from healthy donors.

Whole-study findings and limits: Between patients and controls, CD8+ Simpson's diversity did not vary significantly. It was found that more than 25 CD8+ CDR3 sequences were shared between patients and controls.

For CDR3 and TCR beta VDJ profiling, genomic DNA was the template used. In TCRdb, the reads were re-called with MiXCR into one record per CDR3 protein. Among 400,000 to 450,000 distinct CDR3 sequences listed, approximately 70% were seen once. The sequence was obtained from a human donor in good health, serving as a control. Input material: sorted CD4+, CD8+, or CD8+CD57+ T cells (not recorded which) from PBMCs. The V gene is TRBV2, the J gene TRBJ2-3; D possibly corresponds to TRBD1 (5 bases). In nucleotides, the CDR3 is TGTGCCAGCAGTGGTGTAAGGGGTGGGGCAGATACGCAGTATTTT. Translated: CASSGVRGGADTQYF.